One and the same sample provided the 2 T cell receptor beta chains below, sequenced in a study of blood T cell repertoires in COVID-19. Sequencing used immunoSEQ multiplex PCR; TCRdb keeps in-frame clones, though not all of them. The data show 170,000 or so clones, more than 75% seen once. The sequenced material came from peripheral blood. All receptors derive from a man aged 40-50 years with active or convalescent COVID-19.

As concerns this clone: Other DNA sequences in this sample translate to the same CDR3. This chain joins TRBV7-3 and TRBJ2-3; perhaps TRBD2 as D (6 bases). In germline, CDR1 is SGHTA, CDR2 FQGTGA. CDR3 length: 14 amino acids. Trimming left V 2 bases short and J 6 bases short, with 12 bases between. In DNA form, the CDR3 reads TGTGCCAGCAGCTTACTGGGGGGAGCCGATACGCAGTATTTT. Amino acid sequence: CASSLLGGADTQYF. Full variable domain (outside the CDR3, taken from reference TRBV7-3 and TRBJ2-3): GAGVSQTPSNKVTEKGKYVELRCDPISGHTALYWYRQSLGQGPEFLIYFQGTGAADDSGLPNDRFFAVRPEGSVSTLKIQRTERGDSAVYLCASSLLGGADTQYFGPGTRLTVL.

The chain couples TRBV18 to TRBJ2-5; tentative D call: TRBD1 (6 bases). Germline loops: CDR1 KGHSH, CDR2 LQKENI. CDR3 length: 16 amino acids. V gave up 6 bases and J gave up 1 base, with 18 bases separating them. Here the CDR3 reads CASSLGPGVFQETQYF. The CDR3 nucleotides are TGTGCCAGCTCGCTCGGGCCAGGGGTCTTCCAAGAGACCCAGTACTTC.